These 30 T cell receptor beta chains were all obtained from the same sample, sequenced in a study of tumor and adjacent non-tumor tissue in lung cancer. The library came from three nested PCR rounds adapted from ARM-PCR protocols. TCRdb used MiXCR to reprocess the multiplex PCR reads, holding one entry per CDR3 protein. The table records 91,000 or so distinct CDR3 sequences, approximately 70% of them present only once. The template was RNA from unsorted bulk tissue. Material for sequencing was lung tumor tissue. The origin of the receptors is a man between 60 and 75 years old with non-small cell lung cancer.

Remarks on this clonotype: At one end, the junction sequence differs from germline, possibly due to a read error. The chain combines TRBV4-3 with TRBJ2-1; D remains ambiguous. CDR3 length: 16 amino acids. The germline CDR1 and CDR2 sequences are LGHNA and YSLEER. The CDR3 DNA reads as TGCGCCGGCAGCCAAGATTATGAATTGAGCTACAATGAGCAGTTCTTC. It translates to CAGSQDYELSYNEQFF.

About this clonotype: A junction end diverges from the germline sequence, so it may reflect a read error. This chain uses TRBV7-9 with TRBJ2-7, with D uncertain. Germline V lookup: CDR1 SEHNR, CDR2 FQNEAQ (reference sequence). The CDR3 is 13 residues long. CDR3 DNA: TGTACCAGCAGCTTTGGGGATGCCTACGAGCAGTACTTC. Residues: CTSSFGDAYEQYF.

About this clonotype itself: The junction shows a germline mismatch at one end, possibly a read error. The chain employs TRBV7-2 and TRBJ1-3; D ambiguous. The CDR3 consists of 12 residues. Germline V gene sequence: CDR1 SGHTA, CDR2 FQGNSA. Written as DNA, the CDR3 is TGTGCCAGGAGCTTAACTGGAAACACCATATATTTT. This gives the protein CARSLTGNTIYF.

On this clonotype: One end of the junction does not line up with germline, which may come from a read error. CDR3 sequence: CASSRPTGVTYEKYF. CDR3 bases: TGTGCCAGCAGCCGACCAACAGGGGTGACCTACGAGAAGTACTTC. V is TRBV12-3 or TRBV12-4 and J is TRBJ2-7; TRBD1 aligns across 7 bases. The CDR3 loop spans 15 amino acids.

For this clonotype: One end of the junction does not line up with germline, which may come from a read error. The chain employs TRBV11-2 and TRBJ2-1; D not certain. The CDR3 length is 15 residues. The germline V gene encodes CDR1 SGHAT and CDR2 FQNNGV. CDR3 amino acids: CASSLVESLGHEQFF. The CDR3 DNA follows: TGCGCCAGTAGCTTAGTCGAGAGTTTGGGTCATGAGCAGTTCTTC.

With regard to this clonotype: The CDR3 end shows no conserved phenylalanine or tryptophan, and so a read error is likely. J is TRBJ2-1 and V is TRBV12-3 or TRBV12-4, with 9 positions matching TRBD2. J lost 1 base, V lost 6 bases, and 4 bases had no gene match. The CDR3 runs 15 residues. The CDR3 reads CASRPLAGSYNEQFS. As DNA, the CDR3 is TGTGCCAGCAGACCCCTAGCGGGGTCCTACAATGAGCAGTTCTCC.

This chain links TRBV15 with TRBJ2-1; TRBD2 matches 10 bases. J gave up 4 bases and V 0 bases, and 0 bases lay outside the gene matches. The germline CDR1 and CDR2 sequences are LNHNV and YYDKDF (reference sequence). The CDR3 is made up of 15 amino acids. The CDR3 coding sequence is TGTGCCACCAGCAGAGAAGCGGGAGGGTACAATGAGCAGTTCTTC. This sequence encodes CATSREAGGYNEQFF.

The chain couples TRBV11-1 to TRBJ2-5; the D is unclear. The CDR3 extends over 13 amino acids. The V end was cut by 2 bases, the J end by 5 bases, with 9 bases between. In germline, CDR1 is SGHAT, CDR2 FQDESV (reference sequence). In DNA, the CDR3 is TGTGCCAGCAGCTTATTCAGGCGGGAGACCCAGTACTTC. This encodes CASSLFRRETQYF.

In this sample, this clonotype turned up a few times. The chain links TRBV7-9 to TRBJ2-1; 10 bases match TRBD2. The CDR3 runs to 15 residues. Trimming cost V 6 bases and J 4 bases; bases outside gene matches: 6. In germline, CDR1 is SEHNR, CDR2 FQNEAQ (reference sequence). Here the CDR3 reads CASSQGTSAYNEQFF. In nucleotides, the CDR3 is TGTGCCAGCAGTCAAGGGACTAGCGCTTACAATGAGCAGTTCTTC.

Concerning this clonotype itself: This may stem from a read error, because a much larger clone lies one nucleotide away. The DNA of the CDR3 is TGCAGTGCTAGAGAAGGTAACGGGAGGGGCAATGAGCAGTTCTTC. It encodes CSAREGNGRGNEQFF. The chain couples TRBV20-1 to TRBJ2-1; 8 bases line up with TRBD2. V trimming: 0 bases; J trimming: 6 bases; junction bases outside the gene matches: 7. The length of the CDR3 is 15 residues. Per germline, CDR1 DFQATT and CDR2 SNEGSKA (reference sequence).

This clonotype was seen a handful of times. A much more abundant neighbour one base away suggests this may be a read error. The rearrangement joins TRBV11-2 to TRBJ2-2; TRBD1 is a possible D gene (6 bases). Between the trimmed V and J ends, which lost 5 bases and 4 bases, there was a span of 17 bases. The CDR3 runs to 16 residues. The germline V gene has CDR1 SGHAT and CDR2 FQNNGV. The CDR3 bases are TGTGCCAGCAGCCCCCAAGGGACATACAGCACCGGGGAGCTGTTTTTT. Amino acid sequence: CASSPQGTYSTGELFF.

This clonotype was seen only a few times. J is TRBJ2-2 and V is TRBV12-3 or TRBV12-4; TRBD1 might be the D (5 bases). The V end was cut by 5 bases, the J end by 6 bases, with 19 bases between. This CDR3 comprises 16 residues. CDR3 amino acids: CASSVRSQGYAGELFF. In DNA, the CDR3 is TGTGCCAGCAGTGTGCGGAGTCAGGGATATGCCGGGGAGCTGTTTTTT.

About this clonotype: A read error may explain this, as a much larger clone is one base away. The chain couples TRBV28 to TRBJ2-7, with 10 nucleotides matching TRBD2. The CDR3 consists of 15 residues. V lost 6 bases and J lost 4; bases outside the gene matches: 9. Germline V lookup: CDR1 MDHEN, CDR2 SYDVKM. The CDR3 DNA reads as TGTGCCAGCAGAGGCGTGGCTAGCGGGAGTTACGAGCAGTACTTC. Translated, it gives CASRGVASGSYEQYF. Full variable domain (missing parts from reference TRBV28 and TRBJ2-7): DVKVTQSSRYLVKRTGEKVFLECVQDMDHENMFWYRQDPGLGLRLIYFSYDVKMKEKGDIPEGYSVSREKKERFSLILESASTNQTSMYLCASRGVASGSYEQYFGPGTRLTVT.

With regard to this clonotype: A read error is possible here, since a much larger clone lies one base away. This chain uses TRBV18 with TRBJ2-7; TRBD2 agrees at 11 bases. The germline V gene has CDR1 KGHSH and CDR2 LQKENI. CDR3 length: 15 amino acids. This CDR3 is CVSSPGTSGTYEQYF. DNA of the CDR3: TGTGTCAGCTCACCAGGGACTAGCGGTACCTACGAGCAGTACTTC.

Of note for this clonotype: A junction boundary mismatches the germline segment, possibly from a read error. This chain connects TRBV11-2 to TRBJ2-5; the D gene is possibly TRBD2 (6 bases). The length of the CDR3 is 15 residues. Germline CDR1 SGHAT, CDR2 FQNNGV. In nucleotides, the CDR3 is TGTGCCACCAGCATAGGAGGGTCGGTCCAAGGGACCCAGTACTTC. Translation: CATSIGGSVQGTQYF. Supplemented by reference TRBV11-2 and TRBJ2-5, the full variable domain reads EAGVAQSPRYKIIEKRQSVAFWCNPISGHATLYWYQQILGQGPKLLIQFQNNGVVDDSQLPKDRFSAERLKGVDSTLKIQPAKLEDSAVYLCATSIGGSVQGTQYFGPGTRLLVL.

This clonotype was detected ten times or more. This chain connects TRBV5-1 to TRBJ1-1; D call uncertain. Germline V gene data show CDR1 as SGHRS and CDR2 as YFSETQ. V was cut by 0 bases and J by 3 bases, with 12 bases left in between. This CDR3 region has 15 residues. As DNA, the CDR3 is TGCGCCAGCAGCTTGGACATCCAAGAGCACACTGAAGCTTTCTTT. Translated, it gives CASSLDIQEHTEAFF. Full variable domain (remainder filled in from reference TRBV5-1 and TRBJ1-1): KAGVTQTPRYLIKTRGQQVTLSCSPISGHRSVSWYQQTPGQGLQFLFEYFSETQRNKGNFPGRFSGRQFSNSRSEMNVSTLELGDSALYLCASSLDIQEHTEAFFGQGTRLTVV.

Note on this clonotype: The conserved phenylalanine or tryptophan normally closing the CDR3 is absent here, so this likely arose from a read error. The genes are TRBV5-6 and TRBJ2-1; TRBD2 matches at 9 bases. CDR1 is SGHDT, CDR2 YYEEEE, per germline. The CDR3 spans 16 residues. Trimming cost V 2 bases and J 8 bases; bases outside gene matches: 11. CDR3 amino acids: CASSLTGGGATDEQFL. The CDR3 DNA follows: TGTGCCAGCAGCTTAACGGGCGGGGGGGCCACAGATGAGCAGTTCCTC.

This clonotype was counted between two and nine times. Relative to the germline gene, one junction end is altered; a read error may explain this. This chain uses TRBV29-1 with TRBJ2-2; weak D call: TRBD1 (5 bases). CDR1 and CDR2 from the germline V gene are SQVTM and ANQGSEA. There are 15 residues in the CDR3. Here the CDR3 reads CSVEDIGVNTGELFF. The CDR3 DNA follows: TGCAGCGTTGAAGACATAGGGGTGAACACTGGGGAGCTGTTTTTT.

About this clonotype: At one of its ends the junction is not consistent with the germline gene, which may arise from a read error. The chain uses TRBV6-5 and TRBJ1-2; 7 bases are shared with TRBD1. This CDR3 has 13 amino acids. Per the germline V gene, CDR1 is MNHEY and CDR2 is SVGAGI. The CDR3 is CVSRGQIDYGYTF. In DNA, the CDR3 is TGTGTCAGCAGGGGACAGATCGACTATGGCTACACCTTC.

This clonotype occurred a few times. Written as DNA, the CDR3 is TGTGCCAGCAGCTTCCCCGGACTAGCGGGGGGGCCGGTGGATACGCAGTATTTT. This translates into CASSFPGLAGGPVDTQYF. This chain connects TRBV11-2 to TRBJ2-3, with 15 bases lining up with TRBD2. The CDR3 is 18 residues long. The V and J ends lost 3 bases and 6 bases, in that order; junction bases with no gene match: 10. CDR1 SGHAT and CDR2 FQNNGV come from the germline V gene.

Note on this clonotype: Mismatch with germline at one junction end may stem from a read error. The chain couples TRBV11-3 to TRBJ2-7, with 10 bases fitting TRBD2. From germline, CDR1 is SGHNT and CDR2 YENEEA. This CDR3 region has 15 residues. Written as DNA, the CDR3 is TGTGCAAGTAGGAGGGCTAGCGGGAGCTCCTACGACCAGTGCTTC. Its translation is CASRRASGSSYDQCF. Filled out from reference TRBV11-3 and TRBJ2-7, the complete variable domain reads EAGVVQSPRYKIIEKKQPVAFWCNPISGHNTLYWYLQNLGQGPELLIRYENEEAVDDSQLPKDRFSAERLKGVDSTLKIQPAELGDSAVYLCASRRASGSSYDQCFGPGTRLTVT.

Ten or more counts support this clonotype. This chain connects TRBV29-1 to TRBJ2-1, with D unresolved. Looked up from germline, CDR1 is SQVTM and CDR2 is ANQGSEA. The CDR3 contains 18 residues. Trimming took 2 bases from V and 8 from J, leaving 28 bases between them. The CDR3 nucleotides read TGCAGCGTTGAAAGGGAACGACCGGCTGGTCAAGGGCGCGATGAGCAGTTCTTC. This translates into CSVERERPAGQGRDEQFF.

To note about this clonotype: The CDR3 ends on some other residue instead of the conserved phenylalanine or tryptophan, so this is likely a read error. The chain couples TRBV20-1 to TRBJ2-1; TRBD2 aligns across 10 bases. The CDR3 consists of 14 residues. After removal of 7 bases from V and 6 bases from J, the junction contained 9 bases not matched to a gene. The germline gives CDR1 DFQATT, CDR2 SNEGSKA (reference sequence). The CDR3 here is CSVSGPSGSNEQFL. CDR3 bases: TGCAGTGTTAGCGGCCCTAGCGGGAGCAATGAGCAGTTCCTC.

This clonotype was observed at least ten times. V and J are TRBV12-3 or TRBV12-4 and TRBJ1-2; tentative D call: TRBD1 (6 bases). The CDR3 loop spans 14 amino acids. The V and J ends lost 6 bases and 6 bases respectively, with 17 bases between them. The CDR3 loop is CASSYRGQSNGYTF. CDR3 bases: TGTGCCAGCAGCTATCGCGGACAGTCGAATGGCTACACCTTC.

This chain uses TRBV6-5 with TRBJ2-2; 9 nucleotides match TRBD2. The CDR3 has 15 residues. Germline loops: CDR1 MNHEY, CDR2 SVGAGI. Here the CDR3 reads CASYRAGGLGEELFF. The CDR3, as DNA: TGTGCGAGCTATCGAGCGGGGGGATTGGGCGAGGAGCTGTTTTTT.

The chain couples TRBV15 to TRBJ2-5; D may match TRBD1 or TRBD2 (5 bases each). The V end lost 3 bases, the J end lost 3 bases, and 14 bases lay between the germline ends. Germline V gene lookup returns CDR1 LNHNV and CDR2 YYDKDF (reference sequence). This CDR3 is built from 15 residues. CDR3 amino acids: CATSRGRGTEETQYF. The DNA for the CDR3 is TGTGCCACCAGCAGGGGTCGAGGGACCGAAGAGACCCAGTACTTC.

Details on this clonotype: A read error may produce the germline difference seen at one junction end. V and J are TRBV11-3 and TRBJ2-6, with TRBD1 as a possible D gene (6 bases). Germline CDR1 is SGHNT and CDR2 is YENEEA. The CDR3 covers 15 residues. In DNA form, the CDR3 reads TGTCCCAGTAACCAACAGGGTTCTGGGGCCAACGTCATGACTTTC. It codes for CPSNQQGSGANVMTF.

In its sample, this clonotype is medium-sized. The chain carries TRBV11-3 and TRBJ2-1, with 7 bases aligning to TRBD2. Looked up from germline, CDR1 is SGHNT and CDR2 is YENEEA. The CDR3 is 13 residues long. After removal of 5 bases from V and 12 bases from J, the junction contained 10 bases not matched to a gene. The CDR3 coding sequence is TGTGCCAGCAGCAAACCTAGCGGCTCAGGGCAGTTCTTC. Translated: CASSKPSGSGQFF. Using reference TRBV11-3 and TRBJ2-1 for the parts outside the CDR3, the full variable domain is EAGVVQSPRYKIIEKKQPVAFWCNPISGHNTLYWYLQNLGQGPELLIRYENEEAVDDSQLPKDRFSAERLKGVDSTLKIQPAELGDSAVYLCASSKPSGSGQFFGPGTRLTVL.

This clonotype was detected many times. The genes are TRBV5-4 and TRBJ2-7; the D gene is possibly TRBD2 (5 bases). The CDR3 totals 16 residues. The V and J ends lost 4 bases and 2 bases respectively, with 19 bases between them. Germline lookup yields CDR1 SGHNT and CDR2 YYREEE (reference sequence). CDR3 nucleotide sequence: TGTGCCAGCAGCCCGGTTGGAGCGGTACATACCTACGAGCAGTACTTC. Translation: CASSPVGAVHTYEQYF.

The chain uses TRBV11-3 and TRBJ2-7; a possible D gene is TRBD2 (6 bases). The germline gives CDR1 SGHNT, CDR2 YENEEA. The ends were cut back, 9 bases at V and 5 bases at J, with 20 bases in the middle. The CDR3 spans 14 residues. The CDR3, as DNA: TGTGCCAGGAGCCTGAGAGCGGGTCGGGACGAGCAGTACTTC. This codes for CARSLRAGRDEQYF.